These 3 T cell receptor beta chains were sequenced from one sample in a study of OX40 agonist ivuxolimab in advanced cancers. Sequenced by immunoSEQ multiplex PCR; TCRdb stores in-frame clones only, minus some. Here the sample spans 100,000 or so clones, about nine tenths being singletons. The sample was CD4+ or CD8+ T cells sorted from blood, taken in a trial of the OX40 agonist ivuxolimab. The receptor set was obtained from an adult with an advanced solid tumor such as melanoma, head and neck, liver or kidney cancer.

The chain employs TRBV11-2 and TRBJ2-1; TRBD2 agrees at 12 bases. Germline V CDR1 and CDR2: SGHAT, FQNNGV. J lost 15 bases, V lost 6 bases, and 21 bases had no gene match. The CDR3 runs 17 residues. As DNA, the CDR3 is TGTGCCAGCAGTCCTGGAGGGTGGCGGACTAGCGGGGACCGTTCGTTCTTC. Its protein is CASSPGGWRTSGDRSFF. Full variable domain (rest looked up from reference TRBV11-2 and TRBJ2-1): EAGVAQSPRYKIIEKRQSVAFWCNPISGHATLYWYQQILGQGPKLLIQFQNNGVVDDSQLPKDRFSAERLKGVDSTLKIQPAKLEDSAVYLCASSPGGWRTSGDRSFFGPGTRLTVL.

The rearrangement joins TRBV5-1 to TRBJ2-5, with 14 nucleotides matching TRBD2. Germline CDR1 is SGHRS and CDR2 is YFSETQ. CDR3 length: 18 residues. V gave up 3 bases and J gave up 5 bases; unmatched junction bases: 12. The CDR3 sequence is CASSSYSGTSGGWETQYF. The CDR3 nucleotides are TGCGCCAGCAGCTCCTACTCCGGGACTAGCGGGGGTTGGGAGACCCAGTACTTC.

The chain couples TRBV7-9 to TRBJ2-7; 9 bases match TRBD1. CDR1 SEHNR and CDR2 FQNEAQ come from the germline V gene (reference sequence). With V trimmed by 5 bases and J by 5 bases, 7 bases remained unmatched. CDR3 size: 14 residues. CDR3 sequence (DNA): TGTGCCAGCAGCCTAGGACAGGGGTACCACGAGCAGTACTTC. This gives the protein CASSLGQGYHEQYF.